The rows below give T cell receptor beta chains drawn from one sample of a study of T cell responses to AZD1222 COVID-19 vaccine. Profiling relied on immunoSEQ multiplex PCR, and the TCRdb table lists in-frame clones only, not all of them. The table has about 110,000 clones, approximately 90% seen once. Sequenced here: peripheral blood, sampled on day 0 of AZD1222 vaccination. The receptors derive from an adult in good health. Both conserved end residues are part of each CDR3. The D gene is left open where the match is weak. Clone size, where shown, is once, few, many, or a class for clones that have expanded.

d_call	v_call	j_call	clone_size	cdr3_nt	cdr3_aa
TRBD1	TRBV6-5	TRBJ1-1	-	TGTGCCAGCAGTTACGACAGGGATCAGTCTGAAGCTTTCTTT	CASSYDRDQSEAFF
-	TRBV3-1/TRBV3-2	TRBJ2-3	-	TGTGCCAGCAGCCCCGTTGAGTCCACAGATACGCAGTATTTT	CASSPVESTDTQYF
-	TRBV12-3/TRBV12-4	TRBJ2-7	-	TGTGCCAGCAAGTATTGGAATAGCTACGAGCAGTACTTC	CASKYWNSYEQYF
TRBD2	TRBV5-1	TRBJ2-3	-	TGCGCCAGCAGCTTGGTGACTAGCGGGGGTACAGATACGCAGTATTTT	CASSLVTSGGTDTQYF
-	TRBV4-3	TRBJ1-1	-	TGCGCCAGCAGCCAAGATCAATGGAACACTGAAGCTTTCTTT	CASSQDQWNTEAFF
-	TRBV19	TRBJ1-5	once	TGTGCCAGTAGTTCAGGAGCAAATAGCAATCAGCCCCAGCATTTT	CASSSGANSNQPQHF
-	TRBV30	TRBJ1-6	-	TGTGCCTACTCCGGGAGGTCCTTCACCCTCCACTTT	CAYSGRSFTLHF
-	TRBV7-8	TRBJ1-6	-	TGTGCCAGCAGCTTAGCCGGCAAAGCTAGCTCCTATAATTCACCCCTCCACTTT	CASSLAGKASSYNSPLHF
-	TRBV19	TRBJ1-1	-	TGTGCCAGTAGTTCCCAGACAGGGAACACTGAAGCTTTCTTT	CASSSQTGNTEAFF
-	TRBV5-1	TRBJ1-2	-	TGCGCCAGCCGACCAAGGGGACATCCTAACTATGGCTACACCTTC	CASRPRGHPNYGYTF
-	TRBV7-9	TRBJ1-2	-	TGTGCCAGCAGCCTATTAAATGTACGCCTTTTTTTTGGTGGCTACACCTTC	CASSLLNVRLFFGGYTF
TRBD1	TRBV15	TRBJ1-2	-	TGTGCCACCAGCAGAGAAGGACAGGGAAAAAACTATGGCTACACCTTC	CATSREGQGKNYGYTF
TRBD1	TRBV5-1	TRBJ2-5	once	TGCGCCAGCAGCTTGGCCGGGACAGGGATTATCGCCCAGTACTTC	CASSLAGTGIIAQYF
-	TRBV5-6	TRBJ1-2	-	TGTGCCAGCAGCTTGGTGTCACGGCCAGCTAACTATGGCTACACCTTC	CASSLVSRPANYGYTF
-	TRBV2	TRBJ1-4	-	TGTGCCAGCAGCGGCGGGAGAAATGAAAAACTGTTTTTT	CASSGGRNEKLFF
-	TRBV5-1	TRBJ1-2	-	TGCGCCAGCAGCCTAACTCAGGGGCAATCGGTTGGTGGCTACACCTTC	CASSLTQGQSVGGYTF
-	TRBV7-2	TRBJ1-2	-	TGTGCCAGCAGCTATGGACCGCCCTATGGCTACACCTTC	CASSYGPPYGYTF
TRBD1	TRBV6-5	TRBJ1-1	once	TGTGCCAGCAGCGACAGGGGTGAAGCTTTCTTT	CASSDRGEAFF
TRBD1	TRBV6-5	TRBJ2-7	-	TGTGCCAGCAGGATCGACAGGGGGGCGGCTGCCGAGCAGTACTTC	CASRIDRGAAAEQYF
TRBD1	TRBV6-6	TRBJ2-7	-	TGTGCCAGCAGAGAGGGACAGCGAGAGCAGTACTTC	CASREGQREQYF
TRBD2	TRBV7-2	TRBJ2-3	-	TGTGCCAGCTCCGGGGGGGCCATCATGGATACGCAGTATTTT	CASSGGAIMDTQYF
TRBD1	TRBV4-3	TRBJ1-2	-	TGCGCCAGCAGCCAAGTTTCGGGACAGGTCTATGGCTACACCTTC	CASSQVSGQVYGYTF
-	TRBV27	TRBJ1-1	-	TGTGCCAGCAGTTTGATAGGTAGGGGCACTGAAGCTTTCTTT	CASSLIGRGTEAFF
-	TRBV10-3	TRBJ2-1	-	TGTGCCATCAAAGACACCGACTCCTACAATGAGCAGTTCTTC	CAIKDTDSYNEQFF
-	TRBV7-2	TRBJ2-7	-	TGTGCCAGCAGTCCCAACAGTTACGAGCAGTACTTC	CASSPNSYEQYF
TRBD2	TRBV6-4	TRBJ2-3	-	TGTGCCAGCAGTGAGCGGGGGGGCACAGATACGCAGTATTTT	CASSERGGTDTQYF
-	TRBV7-3	TRBJ2-2	-	TGTGCCAGCAGCTTCTCCCCCGGGGAGCTGTTTTTT	CASSFSPGELFF
TRBD1	TRBV19	TRBJ1-2	-	TGTGCCAGTTCTGACAGGGGGCGACGGGGCTACACCTTC	CASSDRGRRGYTF
TRBD1	TRBV6-5	TRBJ2-7	-	TGTGCCAGCAGTTCCCTGGACAGGGTGAGAGAGCAGTACTTC	CASSSLDRVREQYF
-	TRBV6-2/TRBV6-3	TRBJ2-2	-	TGTGCCAGCAGTAACCCGACCCAGAACACCGGGGAGCTGTTTTTT	CASSNPTQNTGELFF
-	TRBV11-3	TRBJ1-3	-	TGTGCCAGCAGCCCGGTCCGGGACACCATATATTTT	CASSPVRDTIYF
-	TRBV2	TRBJ2-7	-	TGTGCCAGCGCCTTAGGTCCAGTGGTGCAGTACTTC	CASALGPVVQYF
-	TRBV19	TRBJ2-2	-	TGTGCCAGCAAATTCACCGGGGAGCTGTTTTTT	CASKFTGELFF
-	TRBV11-2	TRBJ2-7	-	TGTGCCAGCAGCTTATTTGGAACCTACGAGCAGTACTTC	CASSLFGTYEQYF
-	TRBV10-3	TRBJ1-3	-	TGTGCCATCCACCCAAGCGACGTAGTTGACACCATATATTTT	CAIHPSDVVDTIYF
-	TRBV6-2/TRBV6-3	TRBJ2-3	-	TGTGCCAGCAGTTACGAGGCGGGCAGGCAGAGCACAGATACGCAGTATTTT	CASSYEAGRQSTDTQYF
-	TRBV24-1	TRBJ2-1	-	TGTGCCACCAGTGGCGGTCCGGGCCTCTACAATGAGCAGTTCTTC	CATSGGPGLYNEQFF
TRBD2	TRBV7-2	TRBJ2-2	-	TGCGCCAGCAGCTTACCGGGACTAGTGATCGGGGAGCTGTTTTTT	CASSLPGLVIGELFF
-	TRBV9	TRBJ1-5	-	TGTGCCAGCAGCGTAGACTTGGATAGCAATCAGCCCCAGCATTTT	CASSVDLDSNQPQHF
TRBD1	TRBV6-5	TRBJ1-2	-	TGTGCCAGCAGTTACTCTTCCCCGGGACAGGGGCATGGCTACACCTTC	CASSYSSPGQGHGYTF
-	TRBV9	TRBJ2-7	-	TGTGCCAGCAGCGTAGGCATAGGGTCAGTCCACGAGCAGTACTTC	CASSVGIGSVHEQYF
TRBD2	TRBV5-1	TRBJ2-2	-	TGCGCCAGCAGCCCCGATGGACTAGCTGCCGGGGAGCTGTTTTTT	CASSPDGLAAGELFF
-	TRBV27	TRBJ1-1	-	TGTGCCAGCAGTTTCATCGGTTTGAACACTGAAGCTTTCTTT	CASSFIGLNTEAFF
TRBD1	TRBV27	TRBJ1-6	-	TGTGCCAGCAGTCGGACAGGAGAGTATTCACCCCTCCACTTT	CASSRTGEYSPLHF
TRBD1	TRBV19	TRBJ2-7	-	TGTGCCAGTACCCCGAAAGGGGGCGTCTCCTACGAGCAGTACTTC	CASTPKGGVSYEQYF